These 17 T cell receptor beta chains share one sample of origin, sequenced in a study of technical replicates of blood from a handful of donors. TCRdb's copy holds only in-frame clones and misses some; the assay was immunoSEQ multiplex PCR. The table records 60,000 or so clones, approximately 87% of them present only once. The sequencing sample was made of PBMCs. Receptors were obtained from a human donor in good health. Some clones in this sample may be carry-over from other donors' samples.

In this sample, this clone turned up once. This chain connects TRBV5-1 to TRBJ2-5; 7 bases line up with TRBD2. The length of the CDR3 is 13 residues. Germline trimming cut 0 bases from V and 14 bases from J; bases unmatched to any gene: 10. Germline V gives CDR1 SGHRS, CDR2 YFSETQ. CDR3 coding DNA: TGCGCCAGCAGCTTGGCCTCTGGAATAGCGGGTTACTTC. Protein product: CASSLASGIAGYF.

V usage is TRBV18 and J usage is TRBJ2-7, with 7 bases that match TRBD2. V shed 5 bases, J shed 0 bases, and the junction held 4 bases outside the gene matches. The CDR3 consists of 14 residues. The germline gives CDR1 KGHSH, CDR2 LQKENI. CDR3 in amino acids: CASSTSASSYEQYF. The CDR3 nucleotides are TGTGCCAGCTCAACTAGCGCGAGCTCCTACGAGCAGTACTTC.

This chain joins TRBV30 and TRBJ1-4; tentatively, D is TRBD1 (5 bases). With 1 base removed from V and 7 bases from J, the gap between germline ends came to 16 bases. Germline V gene data show CDR1 as GTSNPN and CDR2 as SVGIG (reference sequence). CDR3 length: 15 amino acids. The CDR3, as DNA: TGTGCCTGGAGTGCCCTTGGGGGGTTGGGTGAAAAACTGTTTTTT. Translated: CAWSALGGLGEKLFF.

The V call is TRBV7-2, the J call TRBJ2-1; tentatively, D is TRBD1 (5 bases). Germline CDR1 reads SGHTA; CDR2 reads FQGNSA. The CDR3 loop spans 15 amino acids. The germline V and J ends were trimmed by 1 base and 3 bases, with 10 bases remaining between them. The CDR3 here is CASSLEGRGYNEQFF. CDR3 nucleotides: TGTGCCAGCAGCTTAGAGGGAAGGGGCTACAATGAGCAGTTCTTC.

The chain is built from TRBV15 and TRBJ1-3; the D gene is possibly TRBD1 (5 bases). V was clipped by 6 bases and J by 0 bases, with 12 bases between them. Germline V lookup: CDR1 LNHNV, CDR2 YYDKDF (reference sequence). This CDR3 spans 15 amino acids. The CDR3 spells CATRPPGDSGNTIYF. The CDR3, as DNA: TGTGCCACCAGGCCACCGGGGGACTCTGGAAACACCATATATTTT.

CDR3 nucleotides: TGTGCCAGCAGCGACAGGGCTGGAAACACCATATATTTT. Translating gives CASSDRAGNTIYF. The V gene is TRBV7-9, the J gene TRBJ1-3; 7 positions agree with TRBD1. V shed 5 bases, J shed 2 bases, and the junction held 0 bases outside the gene matches. CDR3 length: 13 residues. Germline assignment: CDR1 SEHNR and CDR2 FQNEAQ (reference sequence). Full variable domain (rest looked up from reference TRBV7-9 and TRBJ1-3): DTGVSQNPRHKITKRGQNVTFRCDPISEHNRLYWYRQTLGQGPEFLTYFQNEAQLEKSRLLSDRFSAERPKGSFSTLEIQRTEQGDSAMYLCASSDRAGNTIYFGEGSWLTVV.

The chain has TRBV11-2 and TRBJ2-7, with 8 positions matching TRBD2. This CDR3 has 13 amino acids. V shed 5 bases and J 3 bases; nucleotides not matched to a gene: 3. In germline, CDR1 is SGHAT, CDR2 FQNNGV. The CDR3 sequence: CASSERELYEQYF. As DNA, the CDR3 is TGTGCCAGCAGCGAGCGGGAGCTCTACGAGCAGTACTTC. The whole variable domain, remainder taken from reference TRBV11-2 and TRBJ2-7, is EAGVAQSPRYKIIEKRQSVAFWCNPISGHATLYWYQQILGQGPKLLIQFQNNGVVDDSQLPKDRFSAERLKGVDSTLKIQPAKLEDSAVYLCASSERELYEQYFGPGTRLTVT.

The V and J genes are TRBV5-4 and TRBJ2-3; D unclear. V was clipped by 4 bases and J by 6 bases, with 6 bases between them. The V gene's germline CDR1 is SGHNT and CDR2 YYREEE (reference sequence). This CDR3 comprises 11 residues. The CDR3 coding sequence is TGTGCCAGCAGCGTCCGGGATACGCAGTATTTT. Encoded protein: CASSVRDTQYF.

CDR3 DNA: TGTGCCAGTAGTAGATGGGACTTCAACACCGGGGAGCTGTTTTTT. Protein sequence: CASSRWDFNTGELFF. The chain joins TRBV19 to TRBJ2-2; tentatively, D is TRBD2 (6 bases). V was clipped by 4 bases and J by 2 bases, with 11 bases between them. Germline loops: CDR1 LNHDA, CDR2 SQIVND (reference sequence). The CDR3 is 15 residues long. Full variable domain (rest looked up from reference TRBV19 and TRBJ2-2): DGGITQSPKYLFRKEGQNVTLSCEQNLNHDAMYWYRQDPGQGLRLIYYSQIVNDFQKGDIAEGYSVSREKKESFPLTVTSAQKNPTAFYLCASSRWDFNTGELFFGEGSRLTVL.

In its sample, this clone was seen a few times. V gene TRBV30 combines with J gene TRBJ2-6; 10 bases match TRBD1. Trimming removed 3 bases from V and 2 bases from J; junction bases left unmatched: 10. This CDR3 is built from 18 residues. Germline loops: CDR1 GTSNPN, CDR2 SVGIG (reference sequence). The CDR3 loop is CAWRDRGLQSTGANVLTF. CDR3 nucleotide sequence: TGTGCCTGGAGAGACAGGGGGCTCCAAAGTACTGGGGCCAACGTCCTGACTTTC. The variable domain in full, with the rest retrieved from reference TRBV30 and TRBJ2-6, is SQTIHQWPATLVQPVGSPLSLECTVEGTSNPNLYWYRQAAGRGLQLLFYSVGIGQISSEVPQNLSASRPQDRQFILSSKKLLLSDSGFYLCAWRDRGLQSTGANVLTFGAGSRLTVL.

This chain uses TRBV6-1 with TRBJ2-1, with D possibly matching TRBD2 (6 bases). This CDR3 is 14 amino acids long. Trimming cost V 8 bases and J 4 bases, with 15 bases left between them. Per germline, CDR1 MNHNS and CDR2 SASEGT. CDR3 protein: CASSGLAKYNEQFF. The CDR3 coding sequence is TGTGCCAGCTCGGGGCTAGCGAAATACAATGAGCAGTTCTTC.

V is TRBV10-3 and J is TRBJ1-1; D remains unclear. The V end lost 10 bases, the J end lost 2 bases, and 20 bases lay between the germline ends. CDR1 and CDR2 (germline): ENHRY, SYGVKD. This CDR3 region has 15 residues. This CDR3 is CATKPGGPANTEAFF. The CDR3 nucleotides read TGTGCCACCAAACCTGGAGGTCCAGCAAACACTGAAGCTTTCTTT.

V gene TRBV5-6 combines with J gene TRBJ1-2; 8 nucleotides align to TRBD1. Germline CDR1 SGHDT, CDR2 YYEEEE. The V and J ends lost 4 bases and 4 bases, in that order; junction bases with no gene match: 6. The CDR3 contains 14 residues. The CDR3 region is CASSRKTGGYGYTF. In nucleotides, the CDR3 is TGTGCCAGCAGCCGGAAAACAGGGGGCTATGGCTACACCTTC.

The CDR3, as DNA: TGTGCCAGCAGCCGACAGAGCAATCAGCCCCAGCATTTT. This translates into CASSRQSNQPQHF. The V call is TRBV7-2, the J call TRBJ1-5; possible D gene TRBD1, 5 bases. The germline CDR1 and CDR2 sequences are SGHTA and FQGNSA. The CDR3 spans 13 residues. The ends were cut back, 5 bases at V and 1 base at J, with 6 bases in the middle.

CDR3 coding DNA: TGCAGCGCCAGGGACTTAGTGAACACTGAAGCTTTCTTT. This codes for CSARDLVNTEAFF. The chain couples TRBV29-1 to TRBJ1-1; possibly TRBD1 for D (5 bases). V lost 7 bases and J lost 0, with 12 bases in between. Germline loops: CDR1 SQVTM, CDR2 ANQGSEA. The CDR3 covers 13 residues.

This rearrangement joins TRBV6-6 to TRBJ1-2; perhaps TRBD1 as D (5 bases). This CDR3 is 13 amino acids long. Per germline, CDR1 MNHNY and CDR2 SVGAGI (reference sequence). Between the trimmed V and J ends, which lost 4 bases and 4 bases, there was a span of 10 bases. The CDR3 DNA reads TGTGCCAGCAGTTTAACAGGATTCTATGGCTACACCTTC. Translated, it gives CASSLTGFYGYTF.

The V and J genes are TRBV6-1 and TRBJ1-5, with TRBD1 matching 8 bases. The CDR3 is 14 residues long. With 7 bases clipped from V and 0 bases from J, the junction kept 2 bases outside the gene matches. CDR1 is MNHNS, CDR2 SASEGT, per germline. The CDR3 nucleotides read TGTGCCAGCAAGCAGGGGGCTAGCAATCAGCCCCAGCATTTT. Translating gives CASKQGASNQPQHF.